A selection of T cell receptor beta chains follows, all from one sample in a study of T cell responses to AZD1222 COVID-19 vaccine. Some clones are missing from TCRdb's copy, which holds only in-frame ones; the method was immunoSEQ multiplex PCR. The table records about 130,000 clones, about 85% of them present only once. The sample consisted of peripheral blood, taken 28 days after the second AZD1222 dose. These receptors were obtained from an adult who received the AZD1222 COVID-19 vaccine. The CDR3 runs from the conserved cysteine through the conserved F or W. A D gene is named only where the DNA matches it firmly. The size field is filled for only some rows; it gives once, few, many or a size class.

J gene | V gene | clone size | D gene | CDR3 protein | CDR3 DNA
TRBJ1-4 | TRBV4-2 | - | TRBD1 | CASSSTRQGAGEKLFF | TGTGCCAGCAGCTCCACCCGCCAGGGGGCAGGGGAAAAACTGTTTTTT
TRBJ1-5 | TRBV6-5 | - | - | CASSNRPDRNQPQHF | TGTGCCAGCAGTAACAGACCCGACAGAAATCAGCCCCAGCATTTT
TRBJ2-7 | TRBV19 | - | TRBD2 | CASSETAGGPYEQYF | TGTGCCAGTAGTGAGACGGCGGGGGGCCCCTACGAGCAGTACTTC
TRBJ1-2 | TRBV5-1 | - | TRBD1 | CASGLTSGGDGYTF | TGCGCCAGCGGTCTAACTTCAGGGGGGGATGGCTACACCTTC
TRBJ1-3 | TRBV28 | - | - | CASRPTGSSGNTIYF | TGTGCCAGCAGACCGACGGGGTCCTCTGGAAACACCATATATTTT
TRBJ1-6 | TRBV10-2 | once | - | CASSQGDNSPLHF | TGCGCCAGCAGTCAGGGAGATAATTCACCCCTCCACTTT
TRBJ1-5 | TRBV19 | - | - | CASSISDSNQPQHF | TGTGCCAGTAGTATAAGCGATAGCAATCAGCCCCAGCATTTT
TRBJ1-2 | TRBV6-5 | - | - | CASSLRGDANYGYTF | TGTGCCAGCAGTCTTAGGGGTGACGCTAACTATGGCTACACCTTC
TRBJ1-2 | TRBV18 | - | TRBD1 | CASSSTGEGYTF | TGTGCCAGCTCGTCAACAGGGGAAGGCTACACCTTC
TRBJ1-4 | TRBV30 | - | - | CARSEGERGKLFF | TGTGCCCGCTCCGAGGGAGAAAGAGGAAAACTGTTTTTT
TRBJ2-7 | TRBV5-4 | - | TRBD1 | CASSLDRDRVYEQYF | TGTGCCAGCAGCTTGGATCGGGACAGGGTATACGAGCAGTACTTC
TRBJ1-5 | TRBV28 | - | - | CASSRNRVSNQPQHF | TGTGCCAGCAGTCGGAACAGGGTAAGCAATCAGCCCCAGCATTTT
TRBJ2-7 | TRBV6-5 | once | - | CASTRTGSYEQYF | TGTGCCAGCACCAGAACAGGGTCCTACGAGCAGTACTTC
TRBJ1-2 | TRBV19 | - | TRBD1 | CASRRDRPGHTF | TGTGCCAGTAGGAGGGACAGGCCTGGCCACACCTTC
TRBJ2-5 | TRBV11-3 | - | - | CASSLEGAGVRETQYF | TGTGCCAGCAGCTTAGAGGGGGCAGGGGTCAGAGAGACCCAGTACTTC
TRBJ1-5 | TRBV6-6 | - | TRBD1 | CASSDRGLNQPQHF | TGTGCCAGCAGTGACAGGGGACTCAATCAGCCCCAGCATTTT
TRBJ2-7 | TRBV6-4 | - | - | CASSDSWGRGVPYEQYF | TGTGCCAGCAGTGACTCGTGGGGCAGGGGGGTCCCCTACGAGCAGTACTTC
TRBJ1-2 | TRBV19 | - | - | CASSIGHPGGYTF | TGTGCCAGTAGTATAGGACACCCCGGCGGCTACACCTTC
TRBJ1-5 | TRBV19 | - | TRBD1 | CASSTNDRGRWGSNQPQHF | TGTGCCAGTAGTACCAATGACAGGGGGCGCTGGGGAAGCAATCAGCCCCAGCATTTT
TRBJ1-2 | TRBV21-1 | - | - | CASSKENRGRGGYTF | TGTGCCAGCAGCAAAGAAAACAGGGGGCGCGGTGGCTACACCTTC
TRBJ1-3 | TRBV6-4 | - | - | CASSEGGQRMGNTIYF | TGTGCCAGCAGTGAGGGCGGACAGCGGATGGGAAACACCATATATTTT
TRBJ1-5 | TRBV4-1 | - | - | CASSQGNQPQHF | TGCGCCAGCAGCCAAGGAAATCAGCCCCAGCATTTT
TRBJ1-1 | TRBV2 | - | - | CASSVRGEDTEAFF | TGTGCCAGCAGTGTCCGAGGAGAGGACACTGAAGCTTTCTTT
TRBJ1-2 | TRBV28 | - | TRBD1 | CASRTGGYNGYTF | TGTGCCAGCAGGACAGGGGGATACAATGGCTACACCTTC
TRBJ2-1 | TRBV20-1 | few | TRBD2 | CSASMRGISYNEQFF | TGCAGTGCTAGTATGCGGGGGATCTCCTACAATGAGCAGTTCTTC
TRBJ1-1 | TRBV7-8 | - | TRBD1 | CASRPDRGYTEAFF | TGTGCCAGCAGACCTGACAGGGGGTACACTGAAGCTTTCTTT
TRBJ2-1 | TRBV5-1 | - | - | CASSSRTTNNEQFF | TGCGCCAGCAGCTCAAGGACCACCAACAATGAGCAGTTCTTC
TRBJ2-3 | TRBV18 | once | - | CASSPAGGLDTQYF | TGTGCCAGCTCACCGGCCGGGGGCTTAGATACGCAGTATTTT
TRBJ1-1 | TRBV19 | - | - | CASRWAEGTEAFF | TGTGCCAGTAGATGGGCGGAAGGCACTGAAGCTTTCTTT
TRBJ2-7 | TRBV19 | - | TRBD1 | CASSGTGGLHEQYF | TGTGCCAGTAGTGGGACAGGTGGTCTCCACGAGCAGTACTTC
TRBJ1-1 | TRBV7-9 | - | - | CASSSSRNTEAFF | TGTGCCAGCAGCTCCTCAAGGAACACTGAAGCTTTCTTT